A single sample is the source of the 9 T cell receptor beta chains below, sequenced in a study of glioma-infiltrating T cells. TCR alpha and beta CDR3 regions were amplified from RNA using iRepertoire nested multiplex PCR. One entry per CDR3 protein results from TCRdb running MiXCR on the multiplex PCR reads. The sample comprises 100,000 to 150,000 distinct CDR3 sequences, 23% of which are singletons, and 12% to 15% rests with the top ten. Sequenced: glioma tissue, nonneoplastic brain tissue, or PBMCs (not recorded which). The origin of the receptors is a human donor with low-grade glioma or glioblastoma, undergoing nonglioma brain surgery, or in good health (not recorded which).

Regarding this clonotype: A junction end diverges from the germline sequence, so it may reflect a read error. The chain has TRBV2 and TRBJ1-4; 7 positions agree with TRBD1. The CDR3 totals 15 residues. The germline gives CDR1 SNHLY, CDR2 FYNNEI. This CDR3 is CASTTTGVPNEKQFF. CDR3 DNA: TGTGCCAGCACGACTACAGGGGTCCCTAATGAAAAACAGTTTTTT. The variable domain in full, completed from reference TRBV2 and TRBJ1-4, reads EPEVTQTPSHQVTQMGQEVILRCVPISNHLYFYWYRQILGQKVEFLVSFYNNEISEKSEIFDDQFSVERPDGSNFTLKIRSTKLEDSAMYFCASTTTGVPNEKQFFGSGTQLSVL.

This clonotype was seen at least ten times. The chain has TRBV6-2 or TRBV6-3 and TRBJ2-1; 7 positions agree with TRBD2. The trim removed 0 bases at V and 2 bases at J, leaving 10 bases unmatched. Germline CDR1 reads MNHEY; CDR2 reads SVGEGT. The CDR3 loop spans 18 amino acids. The CDR3 loop is CASSYSRVRLAPYNEQFF. The CDR3 nucleotides are TGTGCCAGCAGTTACTCGAGAGTAAGACTAGCCCCCTACAATGAGCAGTTCTTC.

This clonotype was counted many times. The chain combines TRBV6-1 with TRBJ2-5; TRBD2 might be the D (6 bases). The germline CDR1 and CDR2 sequences are MNHNS and SASEGT. Trimming pared 5 bases from V and 2 bases from J, leaving 15 bases between. CDR3 length: 15 amino acids. The CDR3 loop is CASSSAGAGQETQYF. CDR3 bases: TGTGCCAGCAGTTCGGCTGGGGCGGGGCAAGAGACCCAGTACTTC.

Comment on this clonotype: A much larger clone lies a single base off, so this may be a read error. The chain links TRBV7-9 to TRBJ2-7; 8 nucleotides agree with TRBD1. CDR3 length equals 14 residues. Germline V gene lookup returns CDR1 SEHNR and CDR2 FQNEAQ (reference sequence). The CDR3 DNA reads TGTGCCAGCAGCTCGGACAGGGATTCCTACGGGCAGTACTTC. It specifies CASSSDRDSYGQYF.

The chain joins TRBV6-2 or TRBV6-3 to TRBJ2-7; TRBD1 matches 10 bases. Germline assignment: CDR1 MNHEY and CDR2 SVGEGT. The V gene end was trimmed by 4 bases and the J gene end by 5 bases; junction bases not matched to a gene: 8. The CDR3 covers 15 residues. The DNA of the CDR3 is TGTGCCAGCAGTTCCCCGCGGACAGGGGGGGACGAGCAGTACTTC. Protein product: CASSSPRTGGDEQYF.

The chain couples TRBV6-1 to TRBJ2-7; weak D call: TRBD2 (5 bases). The CDR3 is made up of 14 amino acids. Germline V lookup: CDR1 MNHNS, CDR2 SASEGT. V lost 4 bases and J lost 3, with 13 bases in between. The CDR3 sequence is CASSARDEGYEQYF. CDR3 sequence (DNA): TGTGCCAGCAGTGCTAGAGATGAGGGCTACGAGCAGTACTTC.

The chain joins TRBV12-3 or TRBV12-4 to TRBJ2-3; D ambiguous. There are 15 residues in the CDR3. V was shortened by 5 bases and J by 2 bases, with 14 bases between the two germline ends. The DNA of the CDR3 is TGTGCCAGCAGTCCGACGGAGCGATACACAGATACGCAGTATTTT. Amino acids: CASSPTERYTDTQYF.

This clonotype was counted only a few times. V gene TRBV29-1 combines with J gene TRBJ2-7; the D gene could be TRBD1 or TRBD2 (5 bases each). The CDR3 has 15 amino acids. The germline V and J ends were trimmed by 6 bases and 1 base, with 19 bases remaining between them. CDR1 and CDR2 (germline): SQVTM, ANQGSEA. CDR3 loop: CSVNARGGGSYEQYF. DNA of the CDR3: TGCAGCGTCAATGCCCGGGGTGGGGGTTCCTACGAGCAGTACTTC.

This clonotype was observed a few times. The V and J genes are TRBV5-1 and TRBJ2-3, with 10 nucleotides matching TRBD1. The germline V gene encodes CDR1 SGHRS and CDR2 YFSETQ. V trimming: 6 bases; J trimming: 6 bases; junction bases outside the gene matches: 13. The length of the CDR3 is 16 residues. CDR3 bases: TGCGCCAGCAATCCGGGACAGGGGCCGCGGAGGGATACGCAGTATTTT. It specifies CASNPGQGPRRDTQYF.